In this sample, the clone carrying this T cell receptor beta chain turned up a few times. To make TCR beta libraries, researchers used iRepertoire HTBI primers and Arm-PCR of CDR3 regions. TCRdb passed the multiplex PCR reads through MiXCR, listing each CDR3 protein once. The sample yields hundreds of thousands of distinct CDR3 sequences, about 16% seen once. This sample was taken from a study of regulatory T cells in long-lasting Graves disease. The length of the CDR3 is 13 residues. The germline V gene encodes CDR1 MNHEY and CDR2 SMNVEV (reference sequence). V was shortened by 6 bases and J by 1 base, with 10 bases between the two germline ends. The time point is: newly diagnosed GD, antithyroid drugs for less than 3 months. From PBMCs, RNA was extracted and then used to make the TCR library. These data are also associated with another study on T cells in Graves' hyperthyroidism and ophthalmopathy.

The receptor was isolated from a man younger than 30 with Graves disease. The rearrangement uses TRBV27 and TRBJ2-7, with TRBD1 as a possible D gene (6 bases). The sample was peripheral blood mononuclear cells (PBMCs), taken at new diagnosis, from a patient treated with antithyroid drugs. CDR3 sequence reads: CASRQGTSYEQYF. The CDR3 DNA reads TGTGCCAGCAGACAGGGAACTTCCTACGAGCAGTACTTC.